This TCR beta chain was observed in a study of early T cells in non-severe SARS-CoV-2 infection. At the level of the study: The study sequenced bulk RNA from unsorted whole blood, with chains unpaired.

Individual cDNA molecules received unique molecular identifiers. MiXCR was run by TCRdb on the 5' RACE reads, yielding one entry per CDR3 protein. The sample carries around 57,000 distinct CDR3 sequences, approximately 8% recorded once. The CDR3 extends over 13 amino acids. CDR1 and CDR2 (germline): SNHLY, FYNNEI. V was trimmed by 5 bases and J by 2 bases, leaving 10 bases between them. V and J are TRBV2 and TRBJ2-7, with D unresolved. The sequence derives from an adult who was a healthcare worker with PCR-confirmed SARS-CoV-2 infection or an uninfected control (not recorded which). Source material: whole blood. CDR3 protein: CASSTGGTYEQYF. The CDR3 DNA sequence: TGTGCCAGCAGTACCGGCGGAACCTACGAGCAGTACTTC.